One sample yielded the 19 T cell receptor beta chains listed below, sequenced in a study of blood T cell repertoires in COVID-19. Profiled with immunoSEQ multiplex PCR; TCRdb holds only in-frame clones, not every one. The table lists 180,000 or so clones, about 85% of them singletons. The material sequenced was PBMCs or T cells enriched from blood (not recorded which). Every receptor here comes from a man aged 35 to 55 who had recovered from COVID-19.

The chain uses TRBV6-5 and TRBJ2-1; D unclear. Germline CDR1 MNHEY, CDR2 SVGAGI. V was clipped by 0 bases and J by 5 bases, with 5 bases between them. This CDR3 region has 13 residues. This CDR3 reads CASSYSSDNEQFF. CDR3 DNA: TGTGCCAGCAGTTACTCGAGCGACAATGAGCAGTTCTTC.

This clone was observed a handful of times. The CDR3 loop is CASSLRGQGAQAPGNTIYF. CDR3 nucleotides: TGCGCCAGCAGCCTTAGGGGGCAGGGGGCGCAAGCTCCTGGAAACACCATATATTTT. The chain links TRBV4-1 to TRBJ1-3; 8 nucleotides line up with TRBD1. Looked up from germline, CDR1 is MGHRA and CDR2 is YSYEKL. The CDR3 has 19 amino acids. V dropped 4 bases and J dropped 2; count of bases not matched to a gene: 16.

The J gene is TRBJ1-5, the V gene TRBV12-3 or TRBV12-4, with D maybe TRBD1 (5 bases). Trimming stripped 2 bases from V and 6 bases from J, with 5 bases between. CDR3 length: 12 amino acids. CDR3 in DNA: TGTGCCAGCAGTTTACAGGGTCAGCCCCAGCATTTT. It encodes CASSLQGQPQHF.

The DNA of the CDR3 is TGTGCCAGCAGCCCAACTAGCGGCACCGGGGAGCTGTTTTTT. As protein: CASSPTSGTGELFF. This rearrangement joins TRBV7-3 to TRBJ2-2; 8 bases match TRBD2. In germline, CDR1 is SGHTA, CDR2 FQGTGA. The CDR3 is made up of 14 amino acids. Germline trimming cut 5 bases from V and 4 bases from J; bases unmatched to any gene: 3.

V gene TRBV28 combines with J gene TRBJ1-4; 10 bases map to TRBD1. The CDR3 consists of 20 residues. With V trimmed by 1 base and J by 5 bases, 16 bases remained unmatched. Germline CDR1 reads MDHEN; CDR2 reads SYDVKM. The CDR3: CASSLLRPGQGMRKNEKLFF. DNA for the CDR3: TGTGCCAGCAGTTTATTACGCCCGGGACAGGGGATGAGAAAGAATGAAAAACTGTTTTTT.

This chain links TRBV7-3 with TRBJ1-1; D not certain. Trimming cost V 4 bases and J 0 bases, with 12 bases left between them. Germline loops: CDR1 SGHTA, CDR2 FQGTGA. This CDR3 is 15 amino acids long. The DNA of the CDR3 is TGTGCCAGCAGCTCTCTTATTCGTCTGAACACTGAAGCTTTCTTT. It yields the protein CASSSLIRLNTEAFF. The variable domain in full, completed from reference TRBV7-3 and TRBJ1-1, reads GAGVSQTPSNKVTEKGKYVELRCDPISGHTALYWYRQSLGQGPEFLIYFQGTGAADDSGLPNDRFFAVRPEGSVSTLKIQRTERGDSAVYLCASSSLIRLNTEAFFGQGTRLTVV.

The chain uses TRBV7-9 and TRBJ1-6; 7 bases fit TRBD1. Germline trimming cut 5 bases from V and 6 bases from J; bases unmatched to any gene: 10. This CDR3 comprises 16 residues. Looked up from germline, CDR1 is SEHNR and CDR2 is FQNEAQ (reference sequence). For the CDR3, the DNA is TGTGCCAGCAGCGCCGGTTCGGGACAGCTTAATTCACCCCTCCACTTT. This codes for CASSAGSGQLNSPLHF. The whole variable domain, remainder taken from reference TRBV7-9 and TRBJ1-6, is DTGVSQNPRHKITKRGQNVTFRCDPISEHNRLYWYRQTLGQGPEFLTYFQNEAQLEKSRLLSDRFSAERPKGSFSTLEIQRTEQGDSAMYLCASSAGSGQLNSPLHFGNGTRLTVT.

The rearrangement joins TRBV6-5 to TRBJ1-2; TRBD1 matches 8 bases. V was clipped by 0 bases and J by 6 bases; unmatched bases: 6. This CDR3 contains 15 residues. Germline CDR1 and CDR2: MNHEY and SVGAGI. Here the CDR3 DNA reads TGTGCCAGCAGTTACTCCGGACAGGGCCCTAATGGCTACACCTTC. This gives the protein CASSYSGQGPNGYTF.

This chain uses TRBV5-1 with TRBJ2-1; tentatively, D is TRBD1 (9 bases). The CDR3 is 16 amino acids. Germline-derived CDR1 and CDR2 are SGHRS and YFSETQ. Trimming left V 4 bases short and J 8 bases short, with 22 bases between. CDR3 coding DNA: TGCGCCAGCAGCCCGGGAGGGACAGGGTTAGTGCATGAGCAGTTCTTC. As protein: CASSPGGTGLVHEQFF. Filled out from reference TRBV5-1 and TRBJ2-1, the complete variable domain reads KAGVTQTPRYLIKTRGQQVTLSCSPISGHRSVSWYQQTPGQGLQFLFEYFSETQRNKGNFPGRFSGRQFSNSRSEMNVSTLELGDSALYLCASSPGGTGLVHEQFFGPGTRLTVL.

The chain combines TRBV27 with TRBJ2-1; the match to TRBD2 covers 11 bases. J lost 6 bases, V lost 6 bases, and 16 bases had no gene match. The CDR3 length is 18 residues. The germline CDR1 and CDR2 sequences are MNHEY and SMNVEV (reference sequence). Here the CDR3 reads CASSPRGLAGGNINEQFF. CDR3 nucleotide sequence: TGTGCCAGCAGCCCGAGGGGGCTAGCGGGAGGTAATATCAATGAGCAGTTCTTC.

The chain combines TRBV5-8 with TRBJ1-1; no reliable D call. The CDR3 consists of 15 residues. Trimming shortened V by 1 base and J by 4 bases, and 14 bases separated the two germline ends. The germline V gene has CDR1 SGHTS and CDR2 YDEGEE. In DNA, the CDR3 is TGTGCCAGCAGCTTGTGGCGGTCGGAGGGCACTGAAGCTTTCTTT. Encoded protein: CASSLWRSEGTEAFF.

This rearrangement joins TRBV27 to TRBJ2-1, with 12 bases that match TRBD1. The germline gives CDR1 MNHEY, CDR2 SMNVEV (reference sequence). There are 16 residues in the CDR3. V lost 5 bases and J lost 9; bases outside the gene matches: 11. Here the CDR3 reads CASSPLRDRGLSEQFF. For the CDR3, the DNA is TGTGCCAGCAGTCCCCTCCGGGACAGGGGGCTCAGTGAGCAGTTCTTC.

Points on this clone: A read error may produce the germline difference seen at one junction end. The V gene is TRBV7-7, the J gene TRBJ2-7; 8 positions match TRBD1. This CDR3 comprises 14 residues. CDR1 and CDR2 (germline): SSHAT, FNYEAQ (reference sequence). CDR3 bases: TGTGCTAGCAGCTCCGGGACAGGCCCCTACGAGCAGTACTTC. Its translation: CASSSGTGPYEQYF.

The chain joins TRBV6-1 to TRBJ1-1, with 9 bases fitting TRBD1. The germline V gene encodes CDR1 MNHNS and CDR2 SASEGT. This CDR3 is built from 15 residues. The trim removed 3 bases at V and 5 bases at J, leaving 7 bases unmatched. The CDR3 sequence: CASSEKTGGKTEAFF. The CDR3 DNA follows: TGTGCCAGCAGTGAGAAGACAGGGGGAAAAACTGAAGCTTTCTTT.

In this sample, this clone turned up once. The V gene is TRBV28, the J gene TRBJ1-5, with D possibly being TRBD1 (5 bases). CDR1 is MDHEN and CDR2 is SYDVKM in the germline V gene. The CDR3 runs 17 residues. The ends were cut back, 5 bases at V and 0 bases at J, with 17 bases in the middle. The CDR3 here is CASSPPGTQASNQPQHF. In nucleotides, the CDR3 is TGTGCCAGCAGTCCACCCGGGACTCAGGCTAGCAATCAGCCCCAGCATTTT. The variable domain in full, with the rest retrieved from reference TRBV28 and TRBJ1-5, is DVKVTQSSRYLVKRTGEKVFLECVQDMDHENMFWYRQDPGLGLRLIYFSYDVKMKEKGDIPEGYSVSREKKERFSLILESASTNQTSMYLCASSPPGTQASNQPQHFGDGTRLSIL.

The chain recombines TRBV4-1 with TRBJ2-7, with TRBD2 identical over 9 bases. The CDR3 is 15 residues long. CDR1 MGHRA and CDR2 YSYEKL come from the germline V gene. V dropped 1 base and J dropped 2; count of bases not matched to a gene: 3. For the CDR3, the DNA is TGCGCCAGCAGCCAAGCCCTAGCGGGGACCTACGAGCAGTACTTC. Encoded protein: CASSQALAGTYEQYF.

The J gene is TRBJ1-1, the V gene TRBV7-9, with 10 bases that match TRBD1. V dropped 5 bases and J dropped 6; count of bases not matched to a gene: 6. Per the germline V gene, CDR1 is SEHNR and CDR2 is FQNEAQ (reference sequence). The CDR3 loop spans 14 amino acids. The CDR3, as DNA: TGTGCCAGCAGCACCAGACAGGGGGCCCCTGAAGCTTTCTTT. It encodes CASSTRQGAPEAFF.

This clone was seen a few times. The chain carries TRBV6-1 and TRBJ2-4; perhaps TRBD1 as D (7 bases). V lost 4 bases to trimming and J lost 0 bases, with 13 bases between them. This CDR3 contains 16 residues. Per germline, CDR1 MNHNS and CDR2 SASEGT. CDR3 in amino acids: CASSGGTVLAKNIQYF. DNA for the CDR3: TGTGCCAGCAGTGGCGGGACAGTTCTAGCCAAAAACATTCAGTACTTC.

The chain uses TRBV9 and TRBJ2-7; D perhaps matches TRBD2 (6 bases). Trimming removed 0 bases from V and 2 bases from J, with 9 bases in between. Germline values: CDR1 SGDLS, CDR2 YYNGEE. The CDR3 runs to 14 residues. The CDR3 nucleotides read TGTGCCAGCAGCGTAGAAGGGACTCCCTACGAGCAGTACTTC. Amino acid sequence: CASSVEGTPYEQYF.